This is a list of T cell receptor beta chains from one sample in a study of shared clonotypes between healthy human individuals. TCRdb's copy holds only in-frame clones and misses some; the assay was immunoSEQ multiplex PCR. Counted here are hundreds of thousands of clones, around 74% occurring once; the ten biggest clones make up over 1.5%. Specimen: memory CD4+ T cells sorted from blood. The receptors here all came from a young woman in good health. CDR3s include the opening cysteine and the closing phenylalanine or tryptophan. D genes are given only for firm matches. Clone size is shown for a subset of rows, as once, few, many or a class of expanded clone.

. | few | TRBJ2-7 | TRBV5-1 | TGCGCCAGCAGCCTATCGGTACCCTCCTACGAGCAGTACTTC | CASSLSVPSYEQYF
. | . | TRBJ1-4 | TRBV6-5 | TGTGCCAGCAGTGCTCTGCGCGGACTGGGAGAAAAACTGTTTTTT | CASSALRGLGEKLFF
. | . | TRBJ1-1 | TRBV5-4 | TGTGCCAGCAGCTTAGCCCAGTATAGCACTGAAGCTTTCTTT | CASSLAQYSTEAFF
TRBD1 | . | TRBJ2-5 | TRBV5-1 | TGCGCCAGCAGCATTGGGACAGGCCAAGAGACCCAGTACTTC | CASSIGTGQETQYF
TRBD2 | few | TRBJ2-2 | TRBV19 | TGTGCCAGTAGTCTCTTAGCGGGTAATCCCACCGGGGAGCTGTTTTTT | CASSLLAGNPTGELFF
. | . | TRBJ1-2 | TRBV7-9 | TGTGCCAGCAGATCAGTCTACAGGAGGAGTAACTATGGCTACACCTTC | CASRSVYRRSNYGYTF
. | . | TRBJ2-1 | TRBV6-5 | TGTGCCAGCAGTTACTCGAGGCTCTTTGATGAGCAGTTCTTC | CASSYSRLFDEQFF
TRBD2 | many | TRBJ2-7 | TRBV25-1 | TGTGCCAGCAGTGAATCCCCGGCCGGGACTACCATTTACGAGCAGTACTTC | CASSESPAGTTIYEQYF
. | . | TRBJ2-1 | TRBV30 | TGTGCCTGGAATTCAGGGACCAATGAGCAGTTCTTC | CAWNSGTNEQFF
TRBD2 | . | TRBJ2-1 | TRBV11-2 | TGTGCCAGCAGCCGGATAGCGGGATCCTACAATGAGCAGTTCTTC | CASSRIAGSYNEQFF
TRBD2 | . | TRBJ2-2 | TRBV7-2 | TGTGCCAGCAGCTTTGGCGGGAGTGGTACCGGGGAGCTGTTTTTT | CASSFGGSGTGELFF
TRBD1 | . | TRBJ2-7 | TRBV7-6 | TGTGCCAGCAGTAAAACCGGGACAGGGGGCCAACCCTACGAGCAGTACTTC | CASSKTGTGGQPYEQYF
TRBD1 | . | TRBJ2-5 | TRBV25-1 | TGTGCCAGCAGTGCCCCGGGACAGGGGTCCCTCTTTCAAGAGACCCAGTACTTC | CASSAPGQGSLFQETQYF
TRBD1 | few | TRBJ2-6 | TRBV10-2 | TGCGCCAGCAGTCCCGGGACAGGTATCTCCTCTGGGGCCAACGTCCTGACTTTC | CASSPGTGISSGANVLTF
TRBD2 | . | TRBJ2-2 | TRBV6-1 | TGTGCCAGCAGTGATCCGGGAGGGATCACCGGGGAGCTGTTTTTT | CASSDPGGITGELFF